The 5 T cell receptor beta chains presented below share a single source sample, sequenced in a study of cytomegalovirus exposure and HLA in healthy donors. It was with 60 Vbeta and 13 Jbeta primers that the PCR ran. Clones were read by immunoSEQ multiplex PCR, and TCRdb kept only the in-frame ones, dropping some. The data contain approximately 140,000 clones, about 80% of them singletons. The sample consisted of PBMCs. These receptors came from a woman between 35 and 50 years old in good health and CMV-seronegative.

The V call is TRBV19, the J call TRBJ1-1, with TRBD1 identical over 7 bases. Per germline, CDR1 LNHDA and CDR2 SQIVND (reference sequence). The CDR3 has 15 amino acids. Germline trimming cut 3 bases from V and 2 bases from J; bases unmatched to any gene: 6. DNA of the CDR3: TGTGCCAGTAGTATCTTTGGGGACAGTAACACTGAAGCTTTCTTT. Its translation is CASSIFGDSNTEAFF.

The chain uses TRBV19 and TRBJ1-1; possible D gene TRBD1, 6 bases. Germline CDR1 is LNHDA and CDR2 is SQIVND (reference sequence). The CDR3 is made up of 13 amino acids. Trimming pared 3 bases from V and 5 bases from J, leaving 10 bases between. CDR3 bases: TGTGCCAGTAGTATTCTAGGACAGACTGAAGCTTTCTTT. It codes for CASSILGQTEAFF.

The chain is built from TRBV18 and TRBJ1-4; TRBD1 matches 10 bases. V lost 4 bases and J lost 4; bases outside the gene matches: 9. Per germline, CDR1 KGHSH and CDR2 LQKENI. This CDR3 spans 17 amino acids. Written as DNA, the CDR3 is TGTGCCAGCTCACTACGCGGGACAGGGGCCAGTAATGAAAAACTGTTTTTT. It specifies CASSLRGTGASNEKLFF.

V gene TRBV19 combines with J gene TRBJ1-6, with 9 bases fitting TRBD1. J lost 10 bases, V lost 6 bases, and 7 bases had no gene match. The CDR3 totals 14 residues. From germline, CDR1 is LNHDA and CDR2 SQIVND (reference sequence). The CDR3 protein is CASSSGTGRSPLHF. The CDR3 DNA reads TGTGCCAGTAGCTCCGGGACAGGGCGGTCACCCCTCCACTTT. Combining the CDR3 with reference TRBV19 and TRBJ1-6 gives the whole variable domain DGGITQSPKYLFRKEGQNVTLSCEQNLNHDAMYWYRQDPGQGLRLIYYSQIVNDFQKGDIAEGYSVSREKKESFPLTVTSAQKNPTAFYLCASSSGTGRSPLHFGNGTRLTVT.

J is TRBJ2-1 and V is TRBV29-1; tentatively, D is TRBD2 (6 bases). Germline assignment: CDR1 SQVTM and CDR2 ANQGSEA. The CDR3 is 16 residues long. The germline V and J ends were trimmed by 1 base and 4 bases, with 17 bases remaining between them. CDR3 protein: CSVEGGTPKFYNEQFF. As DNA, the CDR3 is TGCAGCGTTGAAGGTGGGACTCCAAAATTTTACAATGAGCAGTTCTTC.